The 23 T cell receptor beta chains listed next were all sequenced from one sample in a study of Graves' ophthalmopathy and Graves' hyperthyroidism. RNA transcripts were the source from which TCR beta CDR3 regions were amplified. First-round RT-PCR used HTBI primers; second-round multiplex PCR followed. TCRdb redid the calling of the multiplex PCR reads with MiXCR, one entry per CDR3 protein. The sample has a few hundred thousand distinct CDR3 sequences, about a sixth seen once. The sample was peripheral blood. These receptor sequences come from an adult woman with stable Graves' hyperthyroidism.

This clonotype occurred many times. The chain recombines TRBV12-3 or TRBV12-4 with TRBJ1-1; D may be TRBD1 (5 bases). V shed 10 bases and J shed 2 bases, with 14 bases lying between them. The CDR3 contains 13 residues. For the CDR3, the DNA is TGTGCCACCGGGGCAGGGATTAACACTGAAGCTTTCTTT. It specifies CATGAGINTEAFF.

This clonotype was detected ten times or more. The gene calls are TRBV6-5 and TRBJ2-7; D gene unclear. Trimming removed 6 bases at V and 1 base at J, with 13 bases between. CDR3 length: 14 amino acids. Germline V gene data show CDR1 as MNHEY and CDR2 as SVGAGI. CDR3 sequence: CASSYAFGSYEQYF. CDR3 sequence (DNA): TGTGCCAGCAGCTACGCGTTCGGGTCCTACGAGCAGTACTTC.

This clonotype occurred a few times. The chain carries TRBV20-1 and TRBJ1-1; D not certain. Trimming shortened V by 6 bases and J by 8 bases, and 10 bases separated the two germline ends. Germline V CDR1 and CDR2: DFQATT, SNEGSKA (reference sequence). The CDR3 length is 10 residues. The CDR3 nucleotides read TGCAGTGCCGGGATCAGGGAAGCTTTCTTT. This gives the protein CSAGIREAFF.

This clonotype was picked up many times. The genes are TRBV24-1 and TRBJ2-5; 8 bases match TRBD1. Germline CDR1 and CDR2: KGHDR and SFDVKD. V shed 5 bases and J 5 bases; nucleotides not matched to a gene: 6. This CDR3 is built from 14 residues. The CDR3 DNA is TGTGCCACCAGTGGCCGACAGGGGCACGAGACCCAGTACTTC. It encodes CATSGRQGHETQYF.

In its sample, this clonotype was seen many times. This sequence joins TRBV10-3 and TRBJ2-7; 9 bases fit TRBD1. Germline V gene data show CDR1 as ENHRY and CDR2 as SYGVKD. The CDR3 extends over 15 amino acids. The J segment lost 4 bases and the V segment lost 9 bases, leaving 13 bases of the junction unmatched. CDR3 protein: CAIDNRDRALYEQYF. The CDR3 DNA is TGTGCCATTGACAACCGGGACAGGGCACTTTACGAGCAGTACTTC.

About this clonotype: A read error may be the cause here, since a much bigger clone is one base away. The chain combines TRBV7-2 with TRBJ2-4; D perhaps matches TRBD2 (5 bases). This CDR3 is 15 amino acids long. Germline values: CDR1 SGHTA, CDR2 FQGNSA. This chain's CDR3 is CASSLVELAKNIKYF. CDR3 coding DNA: TGTGCCAGCAGCTTAGTCGAGCTAGCCAAAAACATTAAGTACTTC.

This clonotype was observed a few times. V usage is TRBV30 and J usage is TRBJ2-7; the D gene is possibly TRBD1 (5 bases). The germline V and J ends were trimmed by 1 base and 4 bases, with 14 bases remaining between them. Per the germline V gene, CDR1 is GTSNPN and CDR2 is SVGIG (reference sequence). This CDR3 has 14 residues. The CDR3 protein is CAWSEFSSGYEQYF. In DNA form, the CDR3 reads TGTGCCTGGAGTGAGTTTTCTTCAGGGTACGAGCAGTACTTC.

The genes are TRBV7-2 and TRBJ1-2; D possibly corresponds to TRBD1 (5 bases). The CDR3 consists of 14 residues. Trimming left V 1 base short and J 5 bases short, with 11 bases between. Germline loops: CDR1 SGHTA, CDR2 FQGNSA. CDR3 coding DNA: TGTGCCAGCAGCTTAGTTTCGGGGGGTTATGGCTACACCTTC. It specifies CASSLVSGGYGYTF.

The table lists this clonotype with many counts. CDR3 amino acids: CASSEERAPTYEQYF. The CDR3 DNA reads TGTGCCAGCAGTGAAGAGCGAGCGCCTACCTACGAGCAGTACTTC. This chain joins TRBV6-1 and TRBJ2-7; no clear D. Looked up from germline, CDR1 is MNHNS and CDR2 is SASEGT. The CDR3 is made up of 15 amino acids. Trimming took off 1 base at V and 2 bases at J, with 12 bases between the two ends.

This clonotype was found many times. The CDR3 region has the DNA TGCGCCAGCAGATGGCTAGCGGGCTCCTACGAGCAGTACTTC. Its translation is CASRWLAGSYEQYF. This chain links TRBV5-1 with TRBJ2-7, with 8 nucleotides matching TRBD2. This CDR3 has 14 amino acids. Germline V gives CDR1 SGHRS, CDR2 YFSETQ. The trim removed 5 bases at V and 0 bases at J, leaving 4 bases unmatched.

V usage is TRBV11-2 and J usage is TRBJ2-2, with 8 positions matching TRBD1. V lost 3 bases to trimming and J lost 3 bases; unmatched junction nucleotides: 6. Germline V gene lookup returns CDR1 SGHAT and CDR2 FQNNGV. CDR3 length equals 16 residues. CDR3 sequence: CASSFTGGLDTGELFF. CDR3 nucleotides: TGTGCCAGCAGCTTCACAGGGGGTTTAGACACCGGGGAGCTGTTTTTT.

The chain carries TRBV6-1 and TRBJ1-5; possibly TRBD1 for D (5 bases). Germline V gene lookup returns CDR1 MNHNS and CDR2 SASEGT. Trimming cost V 7 bases and J 5 bases, with 12 bases left between them. The CDR3 is made up of 13 amino acids. CDR3 sequence (DNA): TGTGCCAGCAACCCGGGACGGCATCAGCCCCAGCATTTT. It is translated as CASNPGRHQPQHF.

This clonotype was observed at least ten times. J is TRBJ2-7 and V is TRBV6-1; 9 nucleotides match TRBD1. V shed 1 base and J 3 bases; nucleotides not matched to a gene: 4. CDR3 length: 15 amino acids. CDR1 is MNHNS, CDR2 SASEGT, per germline. Written as DNA, the CDR3 is TGTGCCAGCAGTGAAGGAGGGACAGGGTTCTACGAGCAGTACTTC. Protein sequence: CASSEGGTGFYEQYF.

This clonotype was seen repeatedly, ten times or more. The chain uses TRBV28 and TRBJ1-2; D remains unclear. Germline V CDR1 and CDR2: MDHEN, SYDVKM. Trimming took off 7 bases at V and 9 bases at J, with 18 bases between the two ends. CDR3 length equals 13 residues. The CDR3 loop is CASTARPGLSYTF. CDR3 in DNA: TGTGCCAGCACCGCACGTCCGGGTCTTAGCTACACCTTC.

This clonotype occurred many times. The chain employs TRBV11-2 and TRBJ1-1; D perhaps matches TRBD1 (5 bases). The CDR3 consists of 17 residues. V lost 3 bases to trimming and J lost 5 bases, with 22 bases between them. Germline CDR1 reads SGHAT; CDR2 reads FQNNGV. This CDR3 reads CASSFYWDPPPGTEAFF. The CDR3, as DNA: TGTGCCAGCAGCTTCTATTGGGACCCCCCTCCGGGGACTGAAGCTTTCTTT.

In its sample, this clonotype was seen a few times. This may be a read error, as it is one base from a much larger clone. This chain uses TRBV29-1 with TRBJ1-5; 10 positions match TRBD1. V lost 6 bases to trimming and J lost 6 bases; unmatched junction nucleotides: 8. The length of the CDR3 is 14 residues. CDR1 and CDR2 (germline): SQVTM, ANQGSEA. CDR3 loop: CSVSGQGVVQPQHF. The CDR3 DNA sequence: TGCAGCGTCAGCGGACAGGGGGTCGTTCAGCCCCAGCATTTT. The complete variable domain, with remaining parts taken from reference TRBV29-1 and TRBJ1-5, reads SAVISQKPSRDICQRGTSLTIQCQVDSQVTMMFWYRQQPGQSLTLIATANQGSEATYESGFVIDKFPISRPNLTFSTLTVSNMSPEDSSIYLCSVSGQGVVQPQHFGDGTRLSIL.

The chain has TRBV6-2 or TRBV6-3 and TRBJ2-7; a possible D gene is TRBD1 (7 bases). Trimming removed 8 bases at V and 4 bases at J, with 18 bases between. CDR3 length: 14 residues. Germline CDR1 and CDR2: MNHEY and SVGEGT. CDR3 sequence reads: CASAAGQTTYEQYF. The CDR3 DNA follows: TGTGCCAGCGCTGCGGGACAGACGACTTACGAGCAGTACTTC.

This clonotype was recorded at least ten times. V and J are TRBV6-5 and TRBJ1-1; no clear D. Germline values: CDR1 MNHEY, CDR2 SVGAGI. With 0 bases removed from V and 3 bases from J, the gap between germline ends came to 11 bases. This CDR3 contains 15 residues. Here the CDR3 DNA reads TGTGCCAGCAGTTACTCGGGCTCATTGGACACTGAAGCTTTCTTT. This translates into CASSYSGSLDTEAFF.

This clonotype was observed many times. The V and J genes are TRBV12-3 or TRBV12-4 and TRBJ2-5; no firm D call. Trimming cost V 1 base and J 6 bases, with 3 bases left between them. CDR3 length: 11 residues. Written as DNA, the CDR3 is TGTGCCAGCAGTTTAGGGAAGACCCAGTACTTC. It specifies CASSLGKTQYF.

The chain employs TRBV6-1 and TRBJ2-3, with D perhaps TRBD1 (5 bases). The V end was cut by 4 bases, the J end by 8 bases, with 25 bases between. The germline gives CDR1 MNHNS, CDR2 SASEGT. This CDR3 spans 17 amino acids. CDR3 loop: CASSVPLRLGAPGTQYF. The DNA of the CDR3 is TGTGCCAGCAGTGTTCCCTTGCGGCTAGGGGCCCCCGGTACGCAGTATTTT.

At least ten counts were recorded for this clonotype. The chain carries TRBV27 and TRBJ2-5; D is possibly TRBD1 (5 bases). The germline V gene encodes CDR1 MNHEY and CDR2 SMNVEV (reference sequence). Trimming took off 6 bases at V and 2 bases at J, with 19 bases between the two ends. The CDR3 spans 16 residues. CDR3 sequence reads: CASRTLGLAGQETQYF. In DNA form, the CDR3 reads TGTGCCAGCAGAACGCTCGGGTTGGCAGGGCAAGAGACCCAGTACTTC.

In its sample, this clonotype was seen many times. The chain employs TRBV5-1 and TRBJ1-1; unclear D gene. Between the trimmed V and J ends, which lost 0 bases and 0 bases, there was a span of 12 bases. Germline CDR1 is SGHRS and CDR2 is YFSETQ. CDR3 length: 16 amino acids. The chain's CDR3 is CASSLALAAVNTEAFF. The CDR3 DNA follows: TGCGCCAGCAGCTTGGCCTTGGCAGCCGTGAACACTGAAGCTTTCTTT.

This clonotype was observed at least ten times. The chain recombines TRBV6-2 or TRBV6-3 with TRBJ1-2; TRBD1 might be the D (5 bases). Germline CDR1 reads MNHEY; CDR2 reads SVGEGT. V lost 5 bases, J lost 8 bases, and 21 bases lay in between. This CDR3 has 15 residues. The CDR3, as DNA: TGTGCCAGCAGTCCAATACGGGGCGGGGTCGGCGGCTACACCTTC. Protein: CASSPIRGGVGGYTF.